One and the same sample provided the 9 T cell receptor beta chains below, sequenced in a study of blood T cells in healthy people across ages. A second PCR, run for roughly 6 to 11 cycles, used a sample-barcoded 5' primer plus a J-beta primer mix. TCRdb independently ran MiXCR on the 5' RACE reads; one entry per CDR3 protein. The profile shows some 760,000 distinct CDR3 sequences, around a quarter of them singletons. The same data also contributed to another study, on T cells of mothers and their children.

The sequenced material came from blood. Receptor source: a boy between 5 and 17 years old in good health.

The J gene is TRBJ1-2, the V gene TRBV6-5, with D tentatively TRBD1 (6 bases). CDR3 length: 15 amino acids. The germline CDR1 and CDR2 sequences are MNHEY and SVGAGI. The V and J ends lost 8 bases and 4 bases respectively, with 20 bases between them. CDR3 loop: CASRGGGSSSYGYTF. DNA of the CDR3: TGTGCCAGCCGAGGGGGAGGAAGCTCCTCCTATGGCTACACCTTC.

This clonotype has more than one count but fewer than ten. The chain combines TRBV28 with TRBJ1-2, with a possible D match to TRBD1 (5 bases). The germline CDR1 and CDR2 sequences are MDHEN and SYDVKM. CDR3 length: 12 residues. Deletions cut 7 bases from V and 8 bases from J, with 14 bases between. CDR3 amino acids: CASNLGVRGYTF. DNA for the CDR3: TGTGCCAGCAACTTGGGGGTCCGGGGCTACACCTTC.

The rearrangement links TRBV20-1 to TRBJ2-3; D gene ambiguous. The V end lost 3 bases, the J end lost 0 bases, and 16 bases lay between the germline ends. The germline CDR1 and CDR2 sequences are DFQATT and SNEGSKA (reference sequence). There are 16 residues in the CDR3. The CDR3 DNA reads TGCAGTGCTAGGGTATACCGGCAACTAAGCACAGATACGCAGTATTTT. Amino acids: CSARVYRQLSTDTQYF.

This chain connects TRBV29-1 to TRBJ1-5; 7 bases match TRBD1. The CDR3 runs 14 residues. V was clipped by 5 bases and J by 3 bases; unmatched bases: 7. CDR1 and CDR2 from the germline V gene are SQVTM and ANQGSEA. CDR3: CSVTLTGNNQPQHF. In DNA form, the CDR3 reads TGCAGCGTTACCCTGACAGGGAACAATCAGCCCCAGCATTTT.

J is TRBJ2-1 and V is TRBV11-2, with 7 bases aligning to TRBD2. J gave up 2 bases and V 2 bases, and 12 bases lay outside the gene matches. The CDR3 consists of 18 residues. Germline V gives CDR1 SGHAT, CDR2 FQNNGV. The CDR3 loop is CASSLTGGGDKPYNEQFF. The CDR3 nucleotides read TGTGCCAGCAGCTTAACGGGAGGTGGGGATAAACCCTACAATGAGCAGTTCTTC.

This chain's CDR3 is CASSVSPGDRAIYNEQFF. DNA for the CDR3: TGTGCCAGCAGCGTATCCCCCGGGGACAGGGCTATCTACAATGAGCAGTTCTTC. V and J are TRBV9 and TRBJ2-1; 9 bases align to TRBD1. The length of the CDR3 is 18 residues. Germline V lookup: CDR1 SGDLS, CDR2 YYNGEE. The junction had 11 bases not matched to a gene; V was cut back by 1 base and J by 3 bases.

In its sample, this clonotype was seen a few times. The chain has TRBV27 and TRBJ2-3; no clear D gene. Germline V gives CDR1 MNHEY, CDR2 SMNVEV (reference sequence). V was shortened by 3 bases and J by 0 bases, with 4 bases between the two germline ends. The CDR3 has 13 residues. Here the CDR3 reads CASSFFSTDTQYF. CDR3 DNA: TGTGCCAGCAGTTTTTTTAGCACAGATACGCAGTATTTT.

The V call is TRBV29-1, the J call TRBJ2-5; TRBD2 might be the D (6 bases). The germline V gene encodes CDR1 SQVTM and CDR2 ANQGSEA. The CDR3 is made up of 13 amino acids. The V and J ends lost 6 bases and 5 bases respectively, with 16 bases between them. This chain's CDR3 is CSVRGEVLETQYF. CDR3 nucleotide sequence: TGCAGCGTACGAGGGGAGGTTTTGGAGACCCAGTACTTC.

The chain recombines TRBV20-1 with TRBJ2-7; tentative D call: TRBD1 (5 bases). The germline gives CDR1 DFQATT, CDR2 SNEGSKA (reference sequence). The CDR3 is made up of 16 amino acids. Trimming pared 0 bases from V and 3 bases from J, leaving 18 bases between. In nucleotides, the CDR3 is TGCAGTGCTAGAGATGGGGCGCTGCTGGCAGGCTACGAGCAGTACTTC. Protein sequence: CSARDGALLAGYEQYF.